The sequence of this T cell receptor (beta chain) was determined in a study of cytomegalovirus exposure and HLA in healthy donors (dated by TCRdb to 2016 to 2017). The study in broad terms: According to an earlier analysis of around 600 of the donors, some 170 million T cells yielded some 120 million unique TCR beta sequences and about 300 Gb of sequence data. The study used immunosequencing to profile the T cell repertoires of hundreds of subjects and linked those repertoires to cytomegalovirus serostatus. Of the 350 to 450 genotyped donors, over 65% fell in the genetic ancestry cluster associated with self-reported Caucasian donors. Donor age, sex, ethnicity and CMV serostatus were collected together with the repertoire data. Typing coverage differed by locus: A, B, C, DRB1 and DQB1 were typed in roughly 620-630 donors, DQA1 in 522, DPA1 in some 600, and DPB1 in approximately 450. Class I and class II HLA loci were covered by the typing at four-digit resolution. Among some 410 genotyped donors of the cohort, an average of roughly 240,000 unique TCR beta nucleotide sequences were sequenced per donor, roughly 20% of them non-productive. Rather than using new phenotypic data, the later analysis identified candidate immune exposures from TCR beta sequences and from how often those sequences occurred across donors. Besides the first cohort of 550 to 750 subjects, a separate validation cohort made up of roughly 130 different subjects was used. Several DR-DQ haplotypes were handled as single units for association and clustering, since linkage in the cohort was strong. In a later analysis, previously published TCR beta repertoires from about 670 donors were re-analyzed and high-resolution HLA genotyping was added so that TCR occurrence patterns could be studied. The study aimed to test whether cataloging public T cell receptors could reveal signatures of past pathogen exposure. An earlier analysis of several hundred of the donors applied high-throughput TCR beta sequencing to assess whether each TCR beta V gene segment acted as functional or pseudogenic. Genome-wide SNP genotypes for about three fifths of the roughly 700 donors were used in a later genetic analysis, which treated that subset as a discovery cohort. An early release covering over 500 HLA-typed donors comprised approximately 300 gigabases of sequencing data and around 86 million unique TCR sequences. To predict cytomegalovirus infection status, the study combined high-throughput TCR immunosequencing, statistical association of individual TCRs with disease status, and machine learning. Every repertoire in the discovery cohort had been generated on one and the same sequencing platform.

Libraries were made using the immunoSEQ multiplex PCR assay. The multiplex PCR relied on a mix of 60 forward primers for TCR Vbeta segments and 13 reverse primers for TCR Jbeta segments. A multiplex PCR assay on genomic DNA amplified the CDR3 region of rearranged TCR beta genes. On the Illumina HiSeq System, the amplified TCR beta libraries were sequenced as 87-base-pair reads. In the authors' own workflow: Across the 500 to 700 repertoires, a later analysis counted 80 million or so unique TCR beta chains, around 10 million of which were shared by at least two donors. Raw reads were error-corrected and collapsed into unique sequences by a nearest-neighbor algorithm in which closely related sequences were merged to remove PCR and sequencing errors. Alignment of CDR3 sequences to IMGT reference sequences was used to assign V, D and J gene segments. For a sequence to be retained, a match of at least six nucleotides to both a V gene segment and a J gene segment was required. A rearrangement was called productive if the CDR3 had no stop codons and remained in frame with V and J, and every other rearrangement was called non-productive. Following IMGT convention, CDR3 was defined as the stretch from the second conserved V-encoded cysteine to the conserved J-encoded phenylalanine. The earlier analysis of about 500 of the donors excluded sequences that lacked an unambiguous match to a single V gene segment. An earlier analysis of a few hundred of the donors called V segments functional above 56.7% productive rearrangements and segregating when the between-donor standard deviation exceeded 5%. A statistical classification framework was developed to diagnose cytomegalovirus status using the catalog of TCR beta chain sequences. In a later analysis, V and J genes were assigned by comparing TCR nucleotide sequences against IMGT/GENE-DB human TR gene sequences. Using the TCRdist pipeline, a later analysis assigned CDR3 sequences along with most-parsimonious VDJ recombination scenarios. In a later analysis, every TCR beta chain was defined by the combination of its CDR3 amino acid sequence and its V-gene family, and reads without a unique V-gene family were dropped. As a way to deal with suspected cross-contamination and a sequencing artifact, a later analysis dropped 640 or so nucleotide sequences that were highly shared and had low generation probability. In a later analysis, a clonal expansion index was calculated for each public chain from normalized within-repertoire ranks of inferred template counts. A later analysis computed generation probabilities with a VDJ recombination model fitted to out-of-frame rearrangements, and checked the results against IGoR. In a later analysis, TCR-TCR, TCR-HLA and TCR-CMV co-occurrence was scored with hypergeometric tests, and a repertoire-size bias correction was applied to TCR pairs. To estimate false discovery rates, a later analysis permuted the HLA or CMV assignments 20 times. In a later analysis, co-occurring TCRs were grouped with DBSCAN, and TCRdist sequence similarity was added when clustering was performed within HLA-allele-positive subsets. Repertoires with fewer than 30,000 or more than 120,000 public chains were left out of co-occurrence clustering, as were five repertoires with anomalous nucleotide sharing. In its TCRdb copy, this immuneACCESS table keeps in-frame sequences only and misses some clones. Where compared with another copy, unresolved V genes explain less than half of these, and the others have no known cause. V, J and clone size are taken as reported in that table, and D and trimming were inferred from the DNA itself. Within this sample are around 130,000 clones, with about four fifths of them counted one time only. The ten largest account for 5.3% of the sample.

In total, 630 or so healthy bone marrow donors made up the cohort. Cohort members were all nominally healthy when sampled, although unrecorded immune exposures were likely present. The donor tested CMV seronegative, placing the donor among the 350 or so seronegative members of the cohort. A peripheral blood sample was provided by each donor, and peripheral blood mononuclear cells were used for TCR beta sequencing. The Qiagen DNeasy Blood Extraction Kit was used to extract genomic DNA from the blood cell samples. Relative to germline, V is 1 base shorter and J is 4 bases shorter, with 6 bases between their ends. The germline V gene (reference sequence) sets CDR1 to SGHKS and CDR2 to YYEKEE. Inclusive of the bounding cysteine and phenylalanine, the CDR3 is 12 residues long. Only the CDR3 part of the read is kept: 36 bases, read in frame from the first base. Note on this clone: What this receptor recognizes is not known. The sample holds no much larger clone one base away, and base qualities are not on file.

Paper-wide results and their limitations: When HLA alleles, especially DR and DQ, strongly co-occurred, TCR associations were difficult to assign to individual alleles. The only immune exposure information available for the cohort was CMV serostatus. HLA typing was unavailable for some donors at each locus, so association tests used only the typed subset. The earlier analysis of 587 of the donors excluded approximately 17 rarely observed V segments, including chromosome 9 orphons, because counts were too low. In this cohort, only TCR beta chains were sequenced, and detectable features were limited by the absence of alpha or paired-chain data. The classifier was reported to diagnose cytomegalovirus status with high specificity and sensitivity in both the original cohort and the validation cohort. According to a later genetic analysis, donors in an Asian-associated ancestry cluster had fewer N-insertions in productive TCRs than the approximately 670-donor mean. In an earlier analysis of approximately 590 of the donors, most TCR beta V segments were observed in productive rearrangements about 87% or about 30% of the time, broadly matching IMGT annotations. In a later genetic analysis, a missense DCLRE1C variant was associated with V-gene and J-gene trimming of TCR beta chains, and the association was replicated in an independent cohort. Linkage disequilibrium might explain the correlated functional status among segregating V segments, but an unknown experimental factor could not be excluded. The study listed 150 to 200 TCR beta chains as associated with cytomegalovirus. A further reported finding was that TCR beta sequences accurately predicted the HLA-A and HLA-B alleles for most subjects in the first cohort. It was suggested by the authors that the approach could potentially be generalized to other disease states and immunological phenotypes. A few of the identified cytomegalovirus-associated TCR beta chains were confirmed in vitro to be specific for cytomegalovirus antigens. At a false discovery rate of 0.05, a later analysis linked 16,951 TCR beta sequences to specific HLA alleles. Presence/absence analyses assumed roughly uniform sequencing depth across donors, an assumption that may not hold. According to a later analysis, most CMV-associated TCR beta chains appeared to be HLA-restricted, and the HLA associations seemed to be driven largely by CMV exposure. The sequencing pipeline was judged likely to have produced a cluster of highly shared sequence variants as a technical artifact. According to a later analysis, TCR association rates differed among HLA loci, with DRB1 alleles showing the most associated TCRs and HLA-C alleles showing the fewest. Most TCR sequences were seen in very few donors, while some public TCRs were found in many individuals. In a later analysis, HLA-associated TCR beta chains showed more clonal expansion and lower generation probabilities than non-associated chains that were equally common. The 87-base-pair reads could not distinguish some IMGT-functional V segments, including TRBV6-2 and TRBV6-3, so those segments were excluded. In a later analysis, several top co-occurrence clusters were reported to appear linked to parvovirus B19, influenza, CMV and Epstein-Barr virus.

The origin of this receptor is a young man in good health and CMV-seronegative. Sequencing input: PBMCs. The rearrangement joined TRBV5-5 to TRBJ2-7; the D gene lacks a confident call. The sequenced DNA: TGTGCCAGCAGCTTGTCGGTTTACGAGCAGTACTTC. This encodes CASSLSVYEQYF. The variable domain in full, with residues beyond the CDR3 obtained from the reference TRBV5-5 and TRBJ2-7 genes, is DAGVTQSPTHLIKTRGQQVTLRCSPISGHKSVSWYQQVLGQGPQFIFQYYEKEERGRGNFPDRFSARQFPNYSSELNVNALLLGDSALYLCASSLSVYEQYFGPGTRLTVT.